Below are 19 T cell receptor beta chains sequenced from a single sample in a study of T-cell memory formation after mild COVID-19. TCRdb itself ran the 5' RACE reads through MiXCR, one entry per CDR3 protein. The data contain 400,000 to 550,000 distinct CDR3 sequences, around 25% of them seen just once; the ten biggest clones take up about an eighth. The material sequenced was PBMCs or a T cell subset sorted from them (not recorded which). The source of these receptors is an adult woman who had mild COVID-19 (a few samples of this study predate the infection). Cell type and time point are not known.

This clonotype was seen more than once but under ten times. The gene calls are TRBV12-3 or TRBV12-4 and TRBJ1-2, with D unresolved. The germline V and J ends were trimmed by 3 bases and 10 bases, with 9 bases remaining between them. The CDR3 totals 11 residues. The CDR3 region has the DNA TGTGCCAGCAGTTTTTCACTGAACTACACCTTC. This translates into CASSFSLNYTF.

This chain joins TRBV7-8 and TRBJ2-1; 12 positions match TRBD1. Trimming cost V 5 bases and J 10 bases; bases outside gene matches: 12. CDR3 length: 16 amino acids. The germline V gene encodes CDR1 SGHVS and CDR2 FQNEAQ. In DNA form, the CDR3 reads TGTGCCAGCAGCAGCCCAGGGGACAGGGGGCGTGAGGAGCAGTTCTTC. Protein product: CASSSPGDRGREEQFF.

The V call is TRBV20-1, the J call TRBJ2-2; maybe TRBD1 (6 bases). This CDR3 spans 12 amino acids. Germline V gene sequence: CDR1 DFQATT, CDR2 SNEGSKA (reference sequence). V lost 6 bases and J lost 4, with 9 bases in between. The CDR3 spells CSAGRGTGELFF. In nucleotides, the CDR3 is TGCAGTGCGGGCAGGGGCACCGGGGAGCTGTTTTTT.

The chain employs TRBV24-1 and TRBJ2-3; TRBD1 aligns across 9 bases. In germline, CDR1 is KGHDR, CDR2 SFDVKD. The CDR3 runs to 16 residues. V shed 4 bases, J shed 3 bases, and the junction held 7 bases outside the gene matches. The CDR3 coding sequence is TGTGCCACCAGTGACTATACAGGGGGCGCGACAGATACGCAGTATTTT. It encodes CATSDYTGGATDTQYF.

This clonotype appeared a few times. The rearrangement uses TRBV20-1 and TRBJ1-1; perhaps TRBD1 as D (6 bases). The germline V and J ends were trimmed by 6 bases and 8 bases, with 16 bases remaining between them. CDR3 length: 12 residues. Germline CDR1 reads DFQATT; CDR2 reads SNEGSKA (reference sequence). CDR3 nucleotide sequence: TGCAGTGCCCCCGGTGGGGGGGCCGAAGCTTTCTTT. Translated, it gives CSAPGGGAEAFF.

This clonotype has a handful of counts. This CDR3 is CASSYGGGSSGANVLTF. The DNA for the CDR3 is TGTGCCAGCAGTTACGGAGGCGGTAGCTCTGGGGCCAACGTCCTGACTTTC. V is TRBV6-5 and J is TRBJ2-6, with D possibly TRBD2 on 5 matching bases. Looked up from germline, CDR1 is MNHEY and CDR2 is SVGAGI. Trimming cost V 2 bases and J 0 bases, with 11 bases left between them. CDR3 length: 17 amino acids.

This chain connects TRBV12-3 or TRBV12-4 to TRBJ1-2; D remains ambiguous. V lost 3 bases and J lost 3, with 5 bases in between. There are 12 residues in the CDR3. CDR3 sequence (DNA): TGTGCCAGCAGTTTCGCAGACTATGGCTACACCTTC. Residues: CASSFADYGYTF.

This rearrangement joins TRBV6-5 to TRBJ1-6, with 8 bases fitting TRBD1. CDR1 and CDR2 from the germline V gene are MNHEY and SVGAGI. The V segment lost 6 bases and the J segment 7 bases; nucleotides outside the gene matches: 11. The CDR3 spans 16 residues. The CDR3 is CASRSGQGKMNSPLHF. Written as DNA, the CDR3 is TGTGCCAGCAGAAGTGGACAGGGTAAAATGAATTCACCCCTCCACTTT.

This clonotype occurred a few times. The chain couples TRBV7-9 to TRBJ2-1; a weak D match, TRBD1 (5 bases). In germline, CDR1 is SEHNR, CDR2 FQNEAQ (reference sequence). V lost 5 bases to trimming and J lost 4 bases, with 15 bases between them. This CDR3 is 15 amino acids long. CDR3 amino acids: CASSPQVKEYNEQFF. Here the CDR3 DNA reads TGTGCCAGCAGCCCACAGGTGAAGGAGTACAATGAGCAGTTCTTC.

The chain couples TRBV5-1 to TRBJ2-7, with 8 nucleotides matching TRBD2. The CDR3 consists of 14 residues. Germline V gives CDR1 SGHRS, CDR2 YFSETQ. V lost 4 bases to trimming and J lost 3 bases; unmatched junction nucleotides: 6. CDR3 sequence: CASSTGTRDYEQYF. The CDR3 DNA reads as TGCGCCAGCAGCACCGGGACTAGAGACTACGAGCAGTACTTC.

This clonotype has a handful of counts. The genes are TRBV6-2 or TRBV6-3 and TRBJ2-7, with TRBD1 as a possible D gene (6 bases). V was clipped by 6 bases and J by 3 bases, with 15 bases between them. CDR3 size: 14 residues. CDR1 MNHEY and CDR2 SVGEGT come from the germline V gene. The CDR3 sequence: CASRPTGSIYEQYF. The CDR3 DNA is TGTGCCAGCAGACCCACAGGGTCCATCTACGAGCAGTACTTC.

The chain recombines TRBV10-3 with TRBJ2-7; D is unresolved. Germline-derived CDR1 and CDR2 are ENHRY and SYGVKD. The V end was cut by 4 bases, the J end by 6 bases, with 7 bases between. The length of the CDR3 is 11 residues. The CDR3, as DNA: TGTGCCATCAGTGGTTTGGCCGAGCAGTACTTC. As protein: CAISGLAEQYF.

The chain employs TRBV6-2 or TRBV6-3 and TRBJ2-1; 8 bases map to TRBD2. The V gene's germline CDR1 is MNHEY and CDR2 SVGEGT. Trimming removed 7 bases from V and 6 bases from J; junction bases left unmatched: 8. This CDR3 comprises 14 residues. The CDR3 here is CASTSGLASNEQFF. In DNA, the CDR3 is TGTGCCAGCACTTCTGGACTAGCATCCAATGAGCAGTTCTTC.

The chain carries TRBV18 and TRBJ2-3, with 8 bases identical to TRBD1. The CDR3 has 14 residues. CDR1 is KGHSH and CDR2 is LQKENI in the germline V gene. V shed 3 bases, J shed 5 bases, and the junction held 4 bases outside the gene matches. CDR3 coding DNA: TGTGCCAGCTCACCTCAGGGGGCCGGAGATACGCAGTATTTT. It translates to CASSPQGAGDTQYF.

This clonotype was recorded many times. The gene calls are TRBV24-1 and TRBJ2-1; 7 nucleotides align to TRBD2. There are 14 residues in the CDR3. Trimming at V came to 7 bases and at J to 5 bases, leaving 7 bases not matched to a gene. Germline CDR1 KGHDR, CDR2 SFDVKD. The CDR3 protein is CATSLAAGNNEQFF. The CDR3 region has the DNA TGTGCCACCAGCCTAGCAGCGGGGAACAATGAGCAGTTCTTC.

V usage is TRBV18 and J usage is TRBJ2-7; the D is unclear. Per the germline V gene, CDR1 is KGHSH and CDR2 is LQKENI. This CDR3 region has 14 residues. Trimming left V 2 bases short and J 7 bases short, with 15 bases between. The CDR3 loop reads CASSPGFSTGEQYF. The CDR3 coding sequence is TGTGCCAGCTCACCAGGGTTTAGTACGGGTGAGCAGTACTTC.

This clonotype appeared a few times. J is TRBJ2-7 and V is TRBV6-1, with D perhaps matching TRBD1 (5 bases). The CDR3 contains 14 residues. V was cut by 7 bases and J by 2 bases, with 15 bases left in between. Germline V lookup: CDR1 MNHNS, CDR2 SASEGT. This CDR3 is CASNHDSPTYEQYF. The CDR3 nucleotides read TGTGCCAGCAATCACGACAGCCCGACCTACGAGCAGTACTTC.

This clonotype was seen many times. The chain joins TRBV7-9 to TRBJ1-2; no reliable D call. Germline CDR1 is SEHNR and CDR2 is FQNEAQ (reference sequence). The CDR3 consists of 13 residues. Deletions cut 2 bases from V and 2 bases from J, with 6 bases between. In nucleotides, the CDR3 is TGTGCCAGCAGCTTATATCGGAACTATGGCTACACCTTC. As protein: CASSLYRNYGYTF.

This clonotype was picked up a small number of times. The chain employs TRBV2 and TRBJ2-2, with 8 bases matching TRBD2. CDR1 is SNHLY, CDR2 FYNNEI, per germline. This CDR3 is 15 amino acids long. Losses at the gene ends were 7 bases for V and 6 bases for J; bases not matched to a gene: 10. DNA of the CDR3: TGTGCCAGCACCCAGTGGCGGGAGGCCCCCGGGGAGCTGTTTTTT. Encoded protein: CASTQWREAPGELFF.